The T cell receptor (beta chain) under discussion was sequenced for a study of blood T cells in healthy people across ages. Then a second PCR, running roughly 7 to 12 cycles, was carried out with a sample-barcoded 5' primer and a J-beta primer mix. The yield of each sample was at least 2.5 million CDR3-containing paired-end reads. Using its own MiXCR run on the 5' RACE reads, TCRdb lists one record per CDR3 protein. The table has hundreds of thousands of distinct CDR3 sequences, 20% to 25% seen once. The study isolated at least 6.5 million PBMCs from each sample. There were at least 5.5 micrograms of total RNA extracted from every sample. Per the germline V gene, CDR1 is LGHDT and CDR2 is YNNKEL (reference sequence). The CDR3 totals 13 residues. V lost 1 base, J lost 3 bases, and 6 bases lay in between.

The TCR originated in a man aged 70 or older in good health. The chain carries TRBV3-1 and TRBJ1-1, with D maybe TRBD1 (5 bases). The sequenced sample was blood. This CDR3 reads CASSQVGDTEAFF. The CDR3 DNA reads as TGTGCCAGCAGCCAAGTAGGGGACACTGAAGCTTTCTTT.